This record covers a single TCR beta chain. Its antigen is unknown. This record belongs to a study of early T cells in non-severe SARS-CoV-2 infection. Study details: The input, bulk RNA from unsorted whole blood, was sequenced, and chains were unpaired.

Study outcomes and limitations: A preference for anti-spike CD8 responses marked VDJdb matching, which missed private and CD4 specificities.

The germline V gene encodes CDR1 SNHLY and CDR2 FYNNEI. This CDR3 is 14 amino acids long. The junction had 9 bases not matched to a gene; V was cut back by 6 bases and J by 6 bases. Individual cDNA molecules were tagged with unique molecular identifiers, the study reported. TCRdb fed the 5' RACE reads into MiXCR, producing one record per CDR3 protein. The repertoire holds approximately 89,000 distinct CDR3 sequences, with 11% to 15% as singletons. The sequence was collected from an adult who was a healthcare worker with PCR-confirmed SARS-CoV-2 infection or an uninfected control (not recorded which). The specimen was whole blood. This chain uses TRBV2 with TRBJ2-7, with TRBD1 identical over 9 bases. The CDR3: CASRAQGASVEQYF. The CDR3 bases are TGTGCCAGCAGAGCACAGGGGGCGTCTGTCGAGCAGTACTTC.